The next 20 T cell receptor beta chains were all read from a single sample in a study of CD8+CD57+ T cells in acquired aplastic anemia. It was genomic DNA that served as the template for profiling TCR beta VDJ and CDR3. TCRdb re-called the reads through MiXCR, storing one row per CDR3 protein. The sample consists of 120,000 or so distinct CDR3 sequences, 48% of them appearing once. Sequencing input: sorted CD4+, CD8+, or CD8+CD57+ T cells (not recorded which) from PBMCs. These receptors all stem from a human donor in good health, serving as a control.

The CDR3 coding sequence is TGCAGCGTTGAACCTGGGGGGTACTACGAGCAGTACTTC. It encodes CSVEPGGYYEQYF. The chain carries TRBV29-1 and TRBJ2-7, with D perhaps matching TRBD2 (6 bases). This CDR3 has 13 amino acids. Germline lookup yields CDR1 SQVTM and CDR2 ANQGSEA. The ends were cut back, 2 bases at V and 3 bases at J, with 11 bases in the middle.

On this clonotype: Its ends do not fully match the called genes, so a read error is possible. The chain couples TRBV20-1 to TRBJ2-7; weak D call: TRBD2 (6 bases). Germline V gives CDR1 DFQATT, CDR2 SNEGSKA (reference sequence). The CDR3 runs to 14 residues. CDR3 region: CSASPSGGIYGQYF. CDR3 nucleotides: TGCAGTGCTAGCCCCAGCGGAGGGATCTACGGGCAGTACTTC.

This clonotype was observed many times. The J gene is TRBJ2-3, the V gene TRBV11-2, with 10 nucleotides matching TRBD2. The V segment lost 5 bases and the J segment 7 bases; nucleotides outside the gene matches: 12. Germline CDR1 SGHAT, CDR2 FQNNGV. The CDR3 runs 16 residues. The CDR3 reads CASSQRRLAGAYTQYF. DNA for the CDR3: TGTGCCAGCAGCCAAAGGCGGCTAGCGGGGGCCTATACGCAGTATTTT.

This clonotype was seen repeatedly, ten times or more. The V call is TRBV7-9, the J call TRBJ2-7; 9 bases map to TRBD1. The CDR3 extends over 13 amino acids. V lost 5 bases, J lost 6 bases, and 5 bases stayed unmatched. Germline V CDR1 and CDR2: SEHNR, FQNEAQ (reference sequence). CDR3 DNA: TGTGCCAGCAGCCGGGACAGGGCGGGCGAGCAGTACTTC. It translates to CASSRDRAGEQYF.

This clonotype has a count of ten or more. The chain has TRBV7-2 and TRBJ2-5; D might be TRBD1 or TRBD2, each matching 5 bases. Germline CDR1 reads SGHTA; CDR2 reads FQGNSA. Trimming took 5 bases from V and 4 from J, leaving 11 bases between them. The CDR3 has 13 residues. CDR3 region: CASSSYGGETQYF. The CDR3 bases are TGTGCCAGCAGCAGCTATGGGGGAGAGACCCAGTACTTC. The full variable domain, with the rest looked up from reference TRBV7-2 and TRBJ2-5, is GAGVSQSPSNKVTEKGKDVELRCDPISGHTALYWYRQSLGQGLEFLIYFQGNSAPDKSGLPSDRFSAERTGGSVSTLTIQRTQQEDSAVYLCASSSYGGETQYFGPGTRLLVL.

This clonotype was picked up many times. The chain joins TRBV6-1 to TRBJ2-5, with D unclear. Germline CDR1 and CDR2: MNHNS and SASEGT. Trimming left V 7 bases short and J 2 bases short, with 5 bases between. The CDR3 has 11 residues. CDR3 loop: CASTHQETQYF. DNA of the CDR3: TGTGCCAGCACGCATCAAGAGACCCAGTACTTC.

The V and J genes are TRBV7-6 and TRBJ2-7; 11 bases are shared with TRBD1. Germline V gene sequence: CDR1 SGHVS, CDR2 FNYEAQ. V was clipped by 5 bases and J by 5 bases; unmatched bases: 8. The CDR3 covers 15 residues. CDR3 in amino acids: CASSPHGTGGDEQYF. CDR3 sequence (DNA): TGTGCCAGCAGCCCGCACGGGACAGGGGGAGACGAGCAGTACTTC.

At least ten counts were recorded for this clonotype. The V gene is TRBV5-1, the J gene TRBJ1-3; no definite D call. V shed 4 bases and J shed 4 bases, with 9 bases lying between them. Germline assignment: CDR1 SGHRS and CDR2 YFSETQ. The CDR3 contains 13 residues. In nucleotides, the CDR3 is TGCGCCAGCAGCCAAAAGATGGGAAACACCATATATTTT. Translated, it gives CASSQKMGNTIYF.

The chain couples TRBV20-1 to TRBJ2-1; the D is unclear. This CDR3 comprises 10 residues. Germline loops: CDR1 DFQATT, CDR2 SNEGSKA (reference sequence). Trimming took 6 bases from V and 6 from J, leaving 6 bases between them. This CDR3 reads CSANSNEQFF. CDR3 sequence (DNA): TGCAGTGCCAACTCCAATGAGCAGTTCTTC.

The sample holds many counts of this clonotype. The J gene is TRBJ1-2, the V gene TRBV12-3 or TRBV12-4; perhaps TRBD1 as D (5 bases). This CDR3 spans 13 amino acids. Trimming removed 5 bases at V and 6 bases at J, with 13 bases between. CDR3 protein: CASSTRGVHGYTF. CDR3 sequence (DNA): TGTGCCAGCAGTACCCGGGGGGTTCATGGCTACACCTTC.

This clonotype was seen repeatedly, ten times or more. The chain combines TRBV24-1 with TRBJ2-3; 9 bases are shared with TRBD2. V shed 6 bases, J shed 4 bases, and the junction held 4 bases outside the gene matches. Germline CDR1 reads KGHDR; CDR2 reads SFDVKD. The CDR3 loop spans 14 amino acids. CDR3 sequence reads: CATSSSSGADTQYF. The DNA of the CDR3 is TGTGCCACCAGTAGCTCTAGCGGGGCAGATACGCAGTATTTT.

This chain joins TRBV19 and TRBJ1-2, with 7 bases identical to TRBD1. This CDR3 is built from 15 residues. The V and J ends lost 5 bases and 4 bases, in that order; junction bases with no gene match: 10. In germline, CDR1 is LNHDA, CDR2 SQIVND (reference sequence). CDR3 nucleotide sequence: TGTGCCAGTAGTCCTACTGACAGGGTGGGCTATGGCTACACCTTC. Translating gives CASSPTDRVGYGYTF. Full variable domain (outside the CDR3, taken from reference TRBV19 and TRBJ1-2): DGGITQSPKYLFRKEGQNVTLSCEQNLNHDAMYWYRQDPGQGLRLIYYSQIVNDFQKGDIAEGYSVSREKKESFPLTVTSAQKNPTAFYLCASSPTDRVGYGYTFGSGTRLTVV.

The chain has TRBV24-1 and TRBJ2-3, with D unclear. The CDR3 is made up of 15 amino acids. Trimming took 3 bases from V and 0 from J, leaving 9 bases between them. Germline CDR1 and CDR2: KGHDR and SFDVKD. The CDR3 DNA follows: TGTGCCACCAGTGATCAATCGTATAGCACAGATACGCAGTATTTT. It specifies CATSDQSYSTDTQYF.

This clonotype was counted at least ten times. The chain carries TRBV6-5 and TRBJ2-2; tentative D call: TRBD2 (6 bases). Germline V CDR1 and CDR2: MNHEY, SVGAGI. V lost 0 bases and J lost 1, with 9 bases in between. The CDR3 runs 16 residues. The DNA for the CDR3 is TGTGCCAGCAGTTACTCGTTGGGACTGAACACCGGGGAGCTGTTTTTT. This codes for CASSYSLGLNTGELFF.

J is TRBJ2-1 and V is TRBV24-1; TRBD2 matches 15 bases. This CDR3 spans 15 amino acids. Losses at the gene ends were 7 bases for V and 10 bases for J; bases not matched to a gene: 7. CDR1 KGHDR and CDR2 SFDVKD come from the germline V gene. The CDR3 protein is CATRGTSGGKGEQFF. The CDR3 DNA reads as TGTGCCACCAGGGGGACTAGCGGGGGGAAGGGGGAGCAGTTCTTC.

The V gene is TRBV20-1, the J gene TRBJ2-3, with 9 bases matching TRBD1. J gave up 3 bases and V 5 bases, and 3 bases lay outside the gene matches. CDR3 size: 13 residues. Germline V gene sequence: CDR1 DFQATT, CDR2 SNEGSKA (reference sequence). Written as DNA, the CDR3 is TGCAGTGCTTGGGACAGGGTAACAGATACGCAGTATTTT. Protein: CSAWDRVTDTQYF.

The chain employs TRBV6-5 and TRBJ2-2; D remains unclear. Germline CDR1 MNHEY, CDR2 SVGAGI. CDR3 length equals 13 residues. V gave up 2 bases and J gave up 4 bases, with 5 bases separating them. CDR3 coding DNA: TGTGCCAGCAGTTACAGGGTCACCGGGGAGCTGTTTTTT. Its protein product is CASSYRVTGELFF.

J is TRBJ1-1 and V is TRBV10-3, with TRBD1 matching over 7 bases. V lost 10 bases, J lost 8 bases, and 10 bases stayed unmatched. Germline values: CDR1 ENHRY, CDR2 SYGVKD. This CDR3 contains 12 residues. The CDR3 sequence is CATRDRAKEAFF. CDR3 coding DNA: TGTGCCACCCGAGACAGGGCAAAGGAAGCTTTCTTT.

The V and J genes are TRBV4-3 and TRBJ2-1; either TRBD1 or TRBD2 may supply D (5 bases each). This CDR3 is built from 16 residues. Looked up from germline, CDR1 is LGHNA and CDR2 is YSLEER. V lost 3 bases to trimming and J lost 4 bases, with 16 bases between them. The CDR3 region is CASSHPDGGLYNEQFF. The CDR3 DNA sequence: TGCGCCAGCAGCCATCCCGATGGGGGTTTATACAATGAGCAGTTCTTC.

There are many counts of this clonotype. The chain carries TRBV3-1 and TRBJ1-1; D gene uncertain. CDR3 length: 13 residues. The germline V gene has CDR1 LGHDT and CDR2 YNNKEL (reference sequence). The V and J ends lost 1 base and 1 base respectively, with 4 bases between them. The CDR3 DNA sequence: TGTGCCAGCAGCCAAGCGGGGAACACTGAAGCTTTCTTT. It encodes CASSQAGNTEAFF.